Following are 17 T cell receptor beta chains from one sample sequenced in a study of identical twins. MiXCR, applied by TCRdb to the 5' RACE reads, yields one record per CDR3 protein. The repertoire holds around 960,000 distinct CDR3 sequences, with approximately 13% as singletons. These data were also filed under a second study, of yellow fever vaccine responses in identical twins.

The sample consisted of PBMCs. These receptors originate from a woman aged 18-30 years in good health.

This clonotype was counted between two and nine times. The chain has TRBV14 and TRBJ1-4; the D is unclear. CDR3 length: 11 residues. V dropped 2 bases and J dropped 12 bases, with 7 bases sitting between them. CDR1 and CDR2 from the germline V gene are SGHDN and FVKESK. CDR3 region: CASSQWRELFF. The CDR3 DNA follows: TGTGCCAGCAGCCAATGGAGGGAACTGTTTTTT.

This clonotype was seen more than once but under ten times. CDR3 sequence reads: CASSFPRGAYNEQFF. Here the CDR3 DNA reads TGTGCCAGCAGCTTTCCCCGGGGGGCGTACAATGAGCAGTTCTTC. The chain carries TRBV7-9 and TRBJ2-1; a weak D match, TRBD2 (7 bases). The length of the CDR3 is 15 residues. The V end was cut by 3 bases, the J end by 4 bases, with 13 bases between. Per the germline V gene, CDR1 is SEHNR and CDR2 is FQNEAQ (reference sequence).

The chain links TRBV6-1 to TRBJ2-2; no firm D call. The CDR3 length is 14 residues. Germline-derived CDR1 and CDR2 are MNHNS and SASEGT. The germline V and J ends were trimmed by 6 bases and 6 bases, with 14 bases remaining between them. The CDR3 bases are TGTGCCAGCAGGGCTGACTCTGGGTCCGGGGAGCTGTTTTTT. Its translation is CASRADSGSGELFF.

The chain links TRBV7-3 to TRBJ2-2; TRBD2 is a possible D gene (5 bases). Trimming cost V 4 bases and J 5 bases, with 11 bases left between them. The germline V gene has CDR1 SGHTA and CDR2 FQGTGA. The CDR3 extends over 14 amino acids. CDR3 sequence: CASSSGIVTGELFF. The DNA for the CDR3 is TGTGCCAGCAGCTCGGGGATCGTTACCGGGGAGCTGTTTTTT.

The chain carries TRBV7-8 and TRBJ2-2, with D perhaps TRBD2 (6 bases). The V and J ends lost 3 bases and 3 bases respectively, with 11 bases between them. The V gene's germline CDR1 is SGHVS and CDR2 FQNEAQ. This CDR3 spans 15 amino acids. CDR3 residues: CASSFASADTGELFF. The CDR3 coding sequence is TGTGCCAGCAGCTTTGCTAGCGCCGACACCGGGGAGCTGTTTTTT. The whole variable domain, filled in from reference TRBV7-8 and TRBJ2-2, reads GAGVSQSPRYKVAKRGQDVALRCDPISGHVSLFWYQQALGQGPEFLTYFQNEAQLDKSGLPSDRFFAERPEGSVSTLKIQRTQQEDSAVYLCASSFASADTGELFFGEGSRLTVL.

This clonotype has just a few counts. The chain joins TRBV7-3 to TRBJ2-1, with 10 positions matching TRBD2. The CDR3 has 15 residues. The V segment lost 3 bases and the J segment 7 bases; nucleotides outside the gene matches: 6. Germline V CDR1 and CDR2: SGHTA, FQGTGA. CDR3 nucleotide sequence: TGTGCCAGCAGCTTGAGCGGGGGGGTAGGAAATGAGCAGTTCTTC. This encodes CASSLSGGVGNEQFF.

At least ten counts were recorded for this clonotype. The rearrangement joins TRBV6-5 to TRBJ2-5; 10 bases are a match to TRBD1. The CDR3 extends over 17 amino acids. From germline, CDR1 is MNHEY and CDR2 SVGAGI. The junction had 7 bases not matched to a gene; V was cut back by 2 bases and J by 1 base. CDR3 nucleotides: TGTGCCAGCAGTTACCAGGCCGGACAGGGGGTCCAAGAGACCCAGTACTTC. Residues: CASSYQAGQGVQETQYF.

V and J are TRBV7-2 and TRBJ2-2; 11 bases fit TRBD2. V shed 3 bases and J 1 base; nucleotides not matched to a gene: 1. The germline V gene encodes CDR1 SGHTA and CDR2 FQGNSA. CDR3 length: 16 amino acids. CDR3 residues: CASSFSGGVNTGELFF. CDR3 DNA: TGTGCCAGCAGCTTTAGCGGGGGGGTGAACACCGGGGAGCTGTTTTTT.

This clonotype was seen just once. This rearrangement joins TRBV14 to TRBJ1-1; D is uncertain. CDR3 length equals 17 residues. Germline CDR1 SGHDN, CDR2 FVKESK. Trimming stripped 0 bases from V and 9 bases from J, with 23 bases between. Written as DNA, the CDR3 is TGTGCCAGCAGCCAAGATGCGGCCACCCCCGGCGAAGGTAAAGCTTTCTTT. It encodes CASSQDAATPGEGKAFF.

The chain links TRBV27 to TRBJ1-2; 7 bases agree with TRBD1. Germline trimming cut 0 bases from V and 5 bases from J; bases unmatched to any gene: 6. This CDR3 spans 15 amino acids. Looked up from germline, CDR1 is MNHEY and CDR2 is SMNVEV (reference sequence). For the CDR3, the DNA is TGTGCCAGCAGTTTATCGAGGGGGCGCGGTTATGGCTACACCTTC. It codes for CASSLSRGRGYGYTF.

CDR3 DNA: TGCAGTGCTAGAGACTGGACAGGGCCCTATAATTCACCCCTCCACTTT. It translates to CSARDWTGPYNSPLHF. V is TRBV20-1 and J is TRBJ1-6; 8 bases line up with TRBD1. V dropped 0 bases and J dropped 2; count of bases not matched to a gene: 3. The CDR3 spans 16 residues. Germline CDR1 and CDR2: DFQATT and SNEGSKA (reference sequence).

A few counts support this clonotype. The chain recombines TRBV28 with TRBJ1-1; 7 bases are a match to TRBD1. Unmatched junction bases numbered 5, after V lost 9 bases and J lost 1 base. This CDR3 is built from 13 residues. Germline-derived CDR1 and CDR2 are MDHEN and SYDVKM. CDR3 DNA: TGTGCCAGTCCCGGGACAGAGAACACTGAAGCTTTCTTT. This encodes CASPGTENTEAFF.

This clonotype appeared many times. The chain uses TRBV7-2 and TRBJ1-1; a weak D match, TRBD1 (5 bases). There are 14 residues in the CDR3. Trimming pared 1 base from V and 5 bases from J, leaving 11 bases between. Germline V gives CDR1 SGHTA, CDR2 FQGNSA. As DNA, the CDR3 is TGTGCCAGCAGCTTAGGGAGGGGAACGACTGAAGCTTTCTTT. This translates into CASSLGRGTTEAFF.

This clonotype occurred a few times. The genes are TRBV7-9 and TRBJ2-7; D remains ambiguous. Per the germline V gene, CDR1 is SEHNR and CDR2 is FQNEAQ (reference sequence). V was clipped by 2 bases and J by 5 bases, with 10 bases between them. The CDR3 covers 13 residues. The CDR3 here is CASSLSRLDEQYF. The CDR3 bases are TGTGCCAGCAGCTTATCTCGCTTGGACGAGCAGTACTTC.

There are a few counts of this clonotype. V and J are TRBV6-1 and TRBJ1-1; D possibly corresponds to TRBD1 (5 bases). The V and J ends lost 7 bases and 3 bases respectively, with 15 bases between them. The length of the CDR3 is 14 residues. CDR1 and CDR2 from the germline V gene are MNHNS and SASEGT. The CDR3 coding sequence is TGTGCCAGCACATACGGGGGGGTTGACACTGAAGCTTTCTTT. Amino acid sequence: CASTYGGVDTEAFF.

This chain connects TRBV16 to TRBJ2-1, with a weak D call TRBD1 (6 bases). The CDR3 covers 15 residues. V was shortened by 0 bases and J by 2 bases, with 8 bases between the two germline ends. The V gene's germline CDR1 is KGHSY and CDR2 FQNENV. CDR3 bases: TGTGCCAGCAGCCAATCGGCAGGGGCCTACAATGAGCAGTTCTTC. Protein: CASSQSAGAYNEQFF. The full variable domain, completed using reference TRBV16 and TRBJ2-1, is GEEVAQTPKHLVRGEGQKAKLYCAPIKGHSYVFWYQQVLKNEFKFLISFQNENVFDETGMPKERFSAKCLPNSPCSLEIQATKLEDSAVYFCASSQSAGAYNEQFFGPGTRLTVL.

This clonotype showed up just a few times. The rearrangement uses TRBV7-6 and TRBJ1-6; TRBD1 is a possible D gene (5 bases). This CDR3 comprises 14 residues. With 5 bases removed from V and 6 bases from J, the gap between germline ends came to 11 bases. CDR1 and CDR2 (germline): SGHVS, FNYEAQ. CDR3 nucleotides: TGTGCCAGCAGCCGTTCAGGGCTTAATTCACCCCTCCACTTT. It encodes CASSRSGLNSPLHF.